This is a list of T cell receptor beta chains from one sample in a study of blood T cell repertoires in COVID-19. Measured with immunoSEQ multiplex PCR; TCRdb has only the in-frame clones, and not every one. The sample has about 160,000 clones, 70% to 90% seen once; the top ten hold around 5%. Sequencing was performed on peripheral blood. The origin of the receptors is a woman in her fifties or sixties with COVID-19, enrolled during active disease. CDR3s include the opening cysteine and the closing phenylalanine or tryptophan. D genes are given only for firm matches. A clone size is listed for some rows: how often the clone was seen (once, few, many), or a class if it is expanded.

DNA	CDR3	V	size	D	J
TGTGCCAGCAGTTACTCCGGGGGGGGCCAGTCCGGGGAGCTGTTTTTT	CASSYSGGGQSGELFF	TRBV6-5	.	TRBD2	TRBJ2-2
TGTGCCAGCAGTCAACTAGCGGGGGCAGCCAATGAGCAGTTCTTC	CASSQLAGAANEQFF	TRBV3-1/TRBV3-2	.	TRBD2	TRBJ2-1
TGTGCCAGCAGCCCACGAATACTAGCGGGGGGCCGCAATGAGCAGTTCTTC	CASSPRILAGGRNEQFF	TRBV7-3	.	TRBD2	TRBJ2-1
TGTGCCAGCAGTGACTCCACAGGACCCTACGAGCAGTACTTC	CASSDSTGPYEQYF	TRBV6-5	.	.	TRBJ2-7
TGTGCCAGCAGTGAAGTTCTAGCGGACTACGAGCAGTACTTC	CASSEVLADYEQYF	TRBV2	.	TRBD2	TRBJ2-7
TGTGCCAGCAGCTTGGTAGGGGGCACTAACTATGGCTACACCTTC	CASSLVGGTNYGYTF	TRBV5-4	.	TRBD1	TRBJ1-2
TGTGCCAGCAGTGCGACAATAGCCAAAAACATTCAGTACTTC	CASSATIAKNIQYF	TRBV27	.	.	TRBJ2-4
TGTGCCAGCAGTTACACCACGACAGGGACCTTCGGGACCCAGTACTTC	CASSYTTTGTFGTQYF	TRBV6-5	.	TRBD1	TRBJ2-5
TGTGCCAGCAGGTCGCAGGGGGCTTCACCCCTCCACTTT	CASRSQGASPLHF	TRBV3-1/TRBV3-2	.	TRBD1	TRBJ1-6
TGTGCCAGCAGCGTAGAGGACAGGGGTCAAGAGACCCAGTACTTC	CASSVEDRGQETQYF	TRBV9	.	TRBD1	TRBJ2-5
TGTGCCAGCAGCTTGTCGTCACAGGCTCGGGAGACCCAGTACTTC	CASSLSSQARETQYF	TRBV5-6	.	.	TRBJ2-5
TGTGCCAGCAGCTTGGGGGGGACATCCGAGCAGTACTTC	CASSLGGTSEQYF	TRBV5-4	few	.	TRBJ2-7
TGTGCCAGCAGCTGGGACAGGGGGTACGAGCAGTACTTC	CASSWDRGYEQYF	TRBV11-2	many	TRBD1	TRBJ2-7
TGTGCCAGCAGTTTTCAGGGGGGCCAGCCCCAGCATTTT	CASSFQGGQPQHF	TRBV12-3/TRBV12-4	.	TRBD1	TRBJ1-5
TGTGCCAGCAGGGGACTAGCGGGGCACTCGCAGTTCTTC	CASRGLAGHSQFF	TRBV7-9	once	TRBD2	TRBJ2-1
TGTGCCAGCAGCCAGGTGAACACTGAAGCTTTCTTT	CASSQVNTEAFF	TRBV28	.	.	TRBJ1-1
TGCGCCAGCAGTGAGTGCCCCCGACAGCCCCAAGAGACCCAGTACTTC	CASSECPRQPQETQYF	TRBV10-1	.	.	TRBJ2-5
TGTGCCAGCAGCAGGAATGCAGGGAACTATGGCTACACCTTC	CASSRNAGNYGYTF	TRBV7-9	.	.	TRBJ1-2
TGTGCCAGTTCCTCCGGGACAGCGAAAGAGACCCAGTACTTC	CASSSGTAKETQYF	TRBV19	.	TRBD1	TRBJ2-5
TGTGCCAGCAGCTTAGGGGGGACAAATCCTACCTATGGCTACACCTTC	CASSLGGTNPTYGYTF	TRBV7-6	few	.	TRBJ1-2
TGTGCCAGCAAAAGACAGGGGGCGGGAACTGAAGCTTTCTTT	CASKRQGAGTEAFF	TRBV27	.	TRBD1	TRBJ1-1
TGCGCCAGCACCACTGGACAGGGGAAAGAGACCCAGTACTTC	CASTTGQGKETQYF	TRBV5-1	.	TRBD1	TRBJ2-5
TGTGCCAGCAGTGTATTGGGGACAGGTCTTAATGAGCAGTTCTTC	CASSVLGTGLNEQFF	TRBV2	.	TRBD1	TRBJ2-1
TGTGCCAGCCCGCCGGGACAGAAATACACCGGGGAGCTGTTTTTT	CASPPGQKYTGELFF	TRBV16	.	TRBD1	TRBJ2-2
TGCGCCAGCAGTCAATTTTTCCCTATCCGGGACACCCGATTTAACTATGGCTACACCTTC	CASSQFFPIRDTRFNYGYTF	TRBV23-1	.	.	TRBJ1-2
TGTGCCAGCAGCACCCTAGCGGGGTCCTACAATGAGCAGTTCTTC	CASSTLAGSYNEQFF	TRBV6-5	once	TRBD2	TRBJ2-1
TGTGCCTGGAGTGTACGACAGGGAACAGATACGCAGTATTTT	CAWSVRQGTDTQYF	TRBV30	few	TRBD1	TRBJ2-3
TGTGCCAGCAGTTACTTACCCGGAGCCCCGGGGGGGTACCAAGAGACCCAGTACTTC	CASSYLPGAPGGYQETQYF	TRBV6-2/TRBV6-3	.	TRBD2	TRBJ2-5
TGTGCCAGCATGGGTTCTCGACAGGGCCCACTGGTGGACCAGCCCCAGCATTTT	CASMGSRQGPLVDQPQHF	TRBV7-8	.	TRBD1	TRBJ1-5
TGCGCCAGCAGCGTGGGCGGCGCTGGGGCCAACGTCCTGACTTTC	CASSVGGAGANVLTF	TRBV5-1	once	.	TRBJ2-6
TGTGCCAGCAGTTTGACAGACAACACTGAAGCTTTCTTT	CASSLTDNTEAFF	TRBV11-1	.	.	TRBJ1-1
TGTGCCAGCAGCTTAGGACAGGGAATGAACACAGATACGCAGTATTTT	CASSLGQGMNTDTQYF	TRBV7-9	once	TRBD1	TRBJ2-3
TGTGCCAGCAGAGCTGGGGGCGGGGGGGACGGTGAGCAGTTCTTC	CASRAGGGGDGEQFF	TRBV6-5	.	TRBD2	TRBJ2-1